This record covers a single T cell receptor beta chain. Per the study methods: Reference gene primer amplification in the assay estimated nucleated cell counts. Sequencing was performed with immunoSEQ multiplex PCR; in TCRdb, only in-frame clones are kept and a portion is missing. Clone size and V and J calls were adopted from that table, with D and trimming inferred from the DNA. The sample has around 170,000 clones; around 90% are singletons. Ages ranged from about 18 to 89 years, with residence in around 24 US areas. Grouping used clinical history reported by participants in a survey and questionnaire. V shed 6 bases and J 2 bases; nucleotides not matched to a gene: 2. The CDR3 is 13 residues long. Germline CDR1 is LNHDA and CDR2 is SQIVND (reference sequence). The data derive from a study of blood T cell repertoires in COVID-19. Study-level background: Samples representing acute and convalescent COVID-19 were sourced from the United States, Italy and Spain.

The source is a woman aged 18-35 years who had recovered from COVID-19. The V and J genes are TRBV19 and TRBJ2-7, with 9 bases lining up with TRBD1. The sample comprised PBMCs or T cells enriched from blood (not recorded which). The CDR3 reads CASRGTGTYEQYF. The CDR3 bases are TGTGCCAGTAGGGGGACAGGGACCTACGAGCAGTACTTC.